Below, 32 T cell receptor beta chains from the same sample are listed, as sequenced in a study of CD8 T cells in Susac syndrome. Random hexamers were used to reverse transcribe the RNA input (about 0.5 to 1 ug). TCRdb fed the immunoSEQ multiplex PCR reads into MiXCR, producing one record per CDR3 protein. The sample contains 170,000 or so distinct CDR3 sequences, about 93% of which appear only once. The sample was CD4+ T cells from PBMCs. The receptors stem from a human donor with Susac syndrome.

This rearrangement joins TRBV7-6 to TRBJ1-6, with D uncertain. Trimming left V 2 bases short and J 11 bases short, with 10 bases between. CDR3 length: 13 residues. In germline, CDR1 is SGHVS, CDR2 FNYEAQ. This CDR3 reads CASSLIMTPPLHF. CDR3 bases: TGTGCCAGCAGCTTAATCATGACCCCACCCCTCCACTTT.

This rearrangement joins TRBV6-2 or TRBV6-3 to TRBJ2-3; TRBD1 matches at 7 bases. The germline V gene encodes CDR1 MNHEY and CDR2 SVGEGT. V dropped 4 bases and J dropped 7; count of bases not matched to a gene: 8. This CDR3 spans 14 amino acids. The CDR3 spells CASSSRQGWYTQYF. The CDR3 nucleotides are TGTGCCAGCAGTTCCCGACAGGGTTGGTATACGCAGTATTTT.

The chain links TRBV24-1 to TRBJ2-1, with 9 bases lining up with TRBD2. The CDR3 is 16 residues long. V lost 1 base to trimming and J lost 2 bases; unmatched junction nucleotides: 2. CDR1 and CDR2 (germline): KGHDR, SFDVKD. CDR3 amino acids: CATSDFASGTYNEQFF. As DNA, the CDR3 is TGTGCCACCAGTGATTTCGCTAGCGGGACCTACAATGAGCAGTTCTTC.

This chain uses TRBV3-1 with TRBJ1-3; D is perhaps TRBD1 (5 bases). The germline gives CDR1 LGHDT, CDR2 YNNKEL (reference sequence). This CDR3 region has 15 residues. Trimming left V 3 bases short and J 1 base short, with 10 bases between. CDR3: CASSHRTQSGNTIYF. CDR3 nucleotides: TGTGCCAGCAGCCATCGGACACAGTCTGGAAACACCATATATTTT.

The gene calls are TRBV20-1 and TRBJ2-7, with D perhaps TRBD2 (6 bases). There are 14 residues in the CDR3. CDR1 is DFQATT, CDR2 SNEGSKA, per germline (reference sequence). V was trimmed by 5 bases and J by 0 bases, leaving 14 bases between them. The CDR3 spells CSARDSLGSYEQYF. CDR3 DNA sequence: TGCAGTGCTCGGGACTCCCTCGGCTCCTACGAGCAGTACTTC.

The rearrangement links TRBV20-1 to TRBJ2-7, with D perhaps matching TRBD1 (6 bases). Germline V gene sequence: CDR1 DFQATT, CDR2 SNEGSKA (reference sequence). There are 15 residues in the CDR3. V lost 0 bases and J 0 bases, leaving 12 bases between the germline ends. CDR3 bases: TGCAGTGCTAGAGACCAAAGGACAGCCTCCTACGAGCAGTACTTC. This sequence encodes CSARDQRTASYEQYF.

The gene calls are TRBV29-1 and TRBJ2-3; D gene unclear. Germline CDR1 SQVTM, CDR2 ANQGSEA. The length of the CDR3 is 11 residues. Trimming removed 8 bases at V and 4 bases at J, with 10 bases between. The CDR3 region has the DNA TGCAGCATCCGTAGAGCAGATACGCAGTATTTT. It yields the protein CSIRRADTQYF.

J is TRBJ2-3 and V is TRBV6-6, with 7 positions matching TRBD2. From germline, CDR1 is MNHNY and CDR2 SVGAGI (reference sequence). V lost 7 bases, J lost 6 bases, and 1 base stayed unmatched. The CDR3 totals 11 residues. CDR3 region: CASNGGDTQYF. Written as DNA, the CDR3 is TGTGCCAGCAACGGGGGGGATACGCAGTATTTT.

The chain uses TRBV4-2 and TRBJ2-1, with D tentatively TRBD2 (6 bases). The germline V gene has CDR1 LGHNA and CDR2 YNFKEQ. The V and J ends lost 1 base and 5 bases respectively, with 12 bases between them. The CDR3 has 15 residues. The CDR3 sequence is CASSQVTSLHNEQFF. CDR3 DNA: TGTGCCAGCAGCCAAGTCACTAGCCTGCACAATGAGCAGTTCTTC.

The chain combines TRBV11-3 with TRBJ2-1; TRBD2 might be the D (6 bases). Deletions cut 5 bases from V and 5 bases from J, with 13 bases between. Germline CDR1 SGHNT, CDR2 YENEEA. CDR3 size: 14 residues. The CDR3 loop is CASSRSGRNNEQFF. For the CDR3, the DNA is TGTGCCAGCAGCCGAAGCGGGCGGAACAATGAGCAGTTCTTC.

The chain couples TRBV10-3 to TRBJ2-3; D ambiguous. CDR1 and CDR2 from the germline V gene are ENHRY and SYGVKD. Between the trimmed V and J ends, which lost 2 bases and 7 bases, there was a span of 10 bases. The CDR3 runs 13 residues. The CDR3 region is CAISEGPRHTQYF. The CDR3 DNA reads TGTGCCATCAGTGAGGGACCCCGTCATACGCAGTATTTT.

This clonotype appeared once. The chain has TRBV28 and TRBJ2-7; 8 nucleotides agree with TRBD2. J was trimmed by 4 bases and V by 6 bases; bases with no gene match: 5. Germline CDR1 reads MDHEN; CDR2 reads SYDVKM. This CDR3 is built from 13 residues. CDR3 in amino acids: CASRPGGGYEQYF. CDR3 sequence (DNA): TGTGCCAGCAGACCGGGGGGGGGATACGAGCAGTACTTC.

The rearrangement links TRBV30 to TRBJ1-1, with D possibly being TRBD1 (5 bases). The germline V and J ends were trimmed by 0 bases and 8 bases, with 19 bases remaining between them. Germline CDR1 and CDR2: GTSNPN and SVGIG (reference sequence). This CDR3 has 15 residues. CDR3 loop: CAWSVGVVRGLEAFF. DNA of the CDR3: TGTGCCTGGAGTGTGGGGGTAGTCCGGGGCTTGGAAGCTTTCTTT.

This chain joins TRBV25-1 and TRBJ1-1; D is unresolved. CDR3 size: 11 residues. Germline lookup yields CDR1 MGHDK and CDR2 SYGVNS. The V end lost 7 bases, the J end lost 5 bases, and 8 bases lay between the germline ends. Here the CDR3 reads CASKERTEAFF. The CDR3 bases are TGTGCCAGCAAGGAGAGAACTGAAGCTTTCTTT.

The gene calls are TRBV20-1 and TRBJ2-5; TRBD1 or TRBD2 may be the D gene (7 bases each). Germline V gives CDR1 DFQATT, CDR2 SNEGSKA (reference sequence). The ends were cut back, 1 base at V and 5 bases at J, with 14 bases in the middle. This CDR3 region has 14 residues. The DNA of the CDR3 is TGCAGTGCTAGAGCACTAGCGACAGGGGAGACCCAGTACTTC. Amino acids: CSARALATGETQYF.

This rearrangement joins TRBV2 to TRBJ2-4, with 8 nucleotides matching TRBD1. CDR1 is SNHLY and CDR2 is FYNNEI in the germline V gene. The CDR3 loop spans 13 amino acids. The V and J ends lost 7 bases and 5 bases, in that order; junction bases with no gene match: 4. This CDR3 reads CASNADRENIQYF. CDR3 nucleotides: TGTGCCAGCAACGCGGACAGGGAAAACATTCAGTACTTC. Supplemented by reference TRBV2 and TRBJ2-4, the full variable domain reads EPEVTQTPSHQVTQMGQEVILRCVPISNHLYFYWYRQILGQKVEFLVSFYNNEISEKSEIFDDQFSVERPDGSNFTLKIRSTKLEDSAMYFCASNADRENIQYFGAGTRLSVL.

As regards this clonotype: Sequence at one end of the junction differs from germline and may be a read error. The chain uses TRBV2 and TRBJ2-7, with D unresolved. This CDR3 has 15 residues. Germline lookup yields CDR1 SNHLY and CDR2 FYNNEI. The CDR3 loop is CASSEYYSHRKSSIF. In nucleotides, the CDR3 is TGTGCCAGCAGTGAATATTATTCCCACAGAAAGAGCAGTATCTTC.

CDR3 sequence (DNA): TGCAGTGCCGTCGGACAGGGGGTCGGCACAGATACGCAGTATTTT. The encoded protein is CSAVGQGVGTDTQYF. V gene TRBV20-1 combines with J gene TRBJ2-3; TRBD1 matches at 10 bases. Germline trimming cut 6 bases from V and 1 base from J; bases unmatched to any gene: 7. The CDR3 length is 15 residues. CDR1 and CDR2 from the germline V gene are DFQATT and SNEGSKA (reference sequence).

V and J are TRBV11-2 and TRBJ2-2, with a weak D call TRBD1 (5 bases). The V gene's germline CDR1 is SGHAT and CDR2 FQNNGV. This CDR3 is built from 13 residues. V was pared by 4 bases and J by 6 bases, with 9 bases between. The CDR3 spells CASSSRVPGELFF. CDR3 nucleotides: TGTGCCAGCAGCTCCAGGGTCCCCGGGGAGCTGTTTTTT.

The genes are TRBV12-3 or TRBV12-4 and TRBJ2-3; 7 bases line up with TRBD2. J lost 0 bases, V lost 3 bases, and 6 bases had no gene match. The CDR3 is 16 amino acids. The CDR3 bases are TGTGCCAGCAGTTTTGGGGGAGGGCCTAGCACAGATACGCAGTATTTT. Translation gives CASSFGGGPSTDTQYF.

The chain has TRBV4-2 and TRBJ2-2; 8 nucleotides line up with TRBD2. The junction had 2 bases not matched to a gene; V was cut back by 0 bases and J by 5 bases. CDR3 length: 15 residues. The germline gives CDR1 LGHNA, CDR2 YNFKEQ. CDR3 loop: CASSQERLATGELFF. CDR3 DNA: TGTGCCAGCAGCCAAGAACGACTAGCGACCGGGGAGCTGTTTTTT.

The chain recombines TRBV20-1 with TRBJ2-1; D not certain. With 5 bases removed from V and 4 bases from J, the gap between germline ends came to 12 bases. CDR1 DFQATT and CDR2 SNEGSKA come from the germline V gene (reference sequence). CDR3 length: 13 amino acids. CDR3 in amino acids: CSAPPDSYNEQFF. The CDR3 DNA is TGCAGTGCTCCTCCTGATTCATACAATGAGCAGTTCTTC.

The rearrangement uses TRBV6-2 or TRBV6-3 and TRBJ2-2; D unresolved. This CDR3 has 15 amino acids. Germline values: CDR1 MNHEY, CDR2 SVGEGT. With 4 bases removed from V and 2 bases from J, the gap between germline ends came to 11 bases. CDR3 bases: TGTGCCAGCAGTTGGCTCCAGTTAAACACCGGGGAGCTGTTTTTT. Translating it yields CASSWLQLNTGELFF.

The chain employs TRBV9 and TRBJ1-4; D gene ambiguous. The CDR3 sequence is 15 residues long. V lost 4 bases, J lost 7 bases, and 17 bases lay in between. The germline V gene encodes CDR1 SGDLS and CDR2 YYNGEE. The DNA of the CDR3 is TGTGCCAGCAGCCCCCGTGGTGTTTTAGGTGAAAAACTGTTTTTT. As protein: CASSPRGVLGEKLFF.

CDR3 coding DNA: TGCAGTGCTAGAGACTGGGCAGGGAGATTTGGAAACACCATATATTTT. Residues: CSARDWAGRFGNTIYF. The rearrangement joins TRBV20-1 to TRBJ1-3, with D tentatively TRBD1 (5 bases). Germline-derived CDR1 and CDR2 are DFQATT and SNEGSKA (reference sequence). CDR3 size: 16 residues. Trimming left V 0 bases short and J 3 bases short, with 15 bases between.

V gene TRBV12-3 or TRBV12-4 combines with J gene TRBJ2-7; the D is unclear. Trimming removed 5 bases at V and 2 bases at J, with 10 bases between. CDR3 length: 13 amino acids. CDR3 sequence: CASSLDIPYEQYF. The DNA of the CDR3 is TGTGCCAGCAGTCTCGACATCCCCTACGAGCAGTACTTC.

For the CDR3, the DNA is TGTGCCAGCAGGAGGGCAGACAAGGGGGAGCTGTTTTTT. Protein: CASRRADKGELFF. The J gene is TRBJ2-2, the V gene TRBV27; tentative D call: TRBD2 (5 bases). The CDR3 consists of 13 residues. V gave up 6 bases and J gave up 8 bases, with 13 bases separating them. CDR1 and CDR2 (germline): MNHEY, SMNVEV (reference sequence).

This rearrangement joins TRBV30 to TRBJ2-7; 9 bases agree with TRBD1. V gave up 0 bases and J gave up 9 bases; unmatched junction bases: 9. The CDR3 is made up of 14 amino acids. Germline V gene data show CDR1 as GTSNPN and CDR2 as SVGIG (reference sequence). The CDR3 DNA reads TGTGCCTGGAGTGTACTAGGGACAGGGCTGACGCAGTACTTC. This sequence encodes CAWSVLGTGLTQYF. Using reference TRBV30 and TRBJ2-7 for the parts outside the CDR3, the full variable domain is SQTIHQWPATLVQPVGSPLSLECTVEGTSNPNLYWYRQAAGRGLQLLFYSVGIGQISSEVPQNLSASRPQDRQFILSSKKLLLSDSGFYLCAWSVLGTGLTQYFGPGTRLTVT.

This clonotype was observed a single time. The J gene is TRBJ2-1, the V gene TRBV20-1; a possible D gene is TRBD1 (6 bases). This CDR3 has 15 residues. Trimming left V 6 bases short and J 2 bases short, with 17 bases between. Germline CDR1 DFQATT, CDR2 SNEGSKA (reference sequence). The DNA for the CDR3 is TGCAGTGCCGTCGACACAGGGTTCACCTACAATGAGCAGTTCTTC. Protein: CSAVDTGFTYNEQFF.

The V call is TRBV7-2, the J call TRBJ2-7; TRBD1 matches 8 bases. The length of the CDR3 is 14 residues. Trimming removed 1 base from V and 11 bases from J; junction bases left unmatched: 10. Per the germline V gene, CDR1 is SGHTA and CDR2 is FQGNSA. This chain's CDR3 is CASSLEGRGQQEYF. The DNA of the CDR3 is TGTGCCAGCAGCTTAGAAGGCAGGGGGCAGCAAGAGTACTTC.

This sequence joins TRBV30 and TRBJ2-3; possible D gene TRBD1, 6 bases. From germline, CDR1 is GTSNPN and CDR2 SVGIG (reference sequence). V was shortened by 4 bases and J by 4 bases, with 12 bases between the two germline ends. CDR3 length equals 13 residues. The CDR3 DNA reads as TGTGCCTGGACCCAGGGGAATGCAGATACGCAGTATTTT. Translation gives CAWTQGNADTQYF. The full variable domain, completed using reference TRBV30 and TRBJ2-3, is SQTIHQWPATLVQPVGSPLSLECTVEGTSNPNLYWYRQAAGRGLQLLFYSVGIGQISSEVPQNLSASRPQDRQFILSSKKLLLSDSGFYLCAWTQGNADTQYFGPGTRLTVL.

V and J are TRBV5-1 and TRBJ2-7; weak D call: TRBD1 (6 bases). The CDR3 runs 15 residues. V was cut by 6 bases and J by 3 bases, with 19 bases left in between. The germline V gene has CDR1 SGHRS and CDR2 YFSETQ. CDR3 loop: CASTQNEGVNYEQYF. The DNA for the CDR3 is TGCGCCAGCACCCAGAACGAGGGGGTCAACTACGAGCAGTACTTC.